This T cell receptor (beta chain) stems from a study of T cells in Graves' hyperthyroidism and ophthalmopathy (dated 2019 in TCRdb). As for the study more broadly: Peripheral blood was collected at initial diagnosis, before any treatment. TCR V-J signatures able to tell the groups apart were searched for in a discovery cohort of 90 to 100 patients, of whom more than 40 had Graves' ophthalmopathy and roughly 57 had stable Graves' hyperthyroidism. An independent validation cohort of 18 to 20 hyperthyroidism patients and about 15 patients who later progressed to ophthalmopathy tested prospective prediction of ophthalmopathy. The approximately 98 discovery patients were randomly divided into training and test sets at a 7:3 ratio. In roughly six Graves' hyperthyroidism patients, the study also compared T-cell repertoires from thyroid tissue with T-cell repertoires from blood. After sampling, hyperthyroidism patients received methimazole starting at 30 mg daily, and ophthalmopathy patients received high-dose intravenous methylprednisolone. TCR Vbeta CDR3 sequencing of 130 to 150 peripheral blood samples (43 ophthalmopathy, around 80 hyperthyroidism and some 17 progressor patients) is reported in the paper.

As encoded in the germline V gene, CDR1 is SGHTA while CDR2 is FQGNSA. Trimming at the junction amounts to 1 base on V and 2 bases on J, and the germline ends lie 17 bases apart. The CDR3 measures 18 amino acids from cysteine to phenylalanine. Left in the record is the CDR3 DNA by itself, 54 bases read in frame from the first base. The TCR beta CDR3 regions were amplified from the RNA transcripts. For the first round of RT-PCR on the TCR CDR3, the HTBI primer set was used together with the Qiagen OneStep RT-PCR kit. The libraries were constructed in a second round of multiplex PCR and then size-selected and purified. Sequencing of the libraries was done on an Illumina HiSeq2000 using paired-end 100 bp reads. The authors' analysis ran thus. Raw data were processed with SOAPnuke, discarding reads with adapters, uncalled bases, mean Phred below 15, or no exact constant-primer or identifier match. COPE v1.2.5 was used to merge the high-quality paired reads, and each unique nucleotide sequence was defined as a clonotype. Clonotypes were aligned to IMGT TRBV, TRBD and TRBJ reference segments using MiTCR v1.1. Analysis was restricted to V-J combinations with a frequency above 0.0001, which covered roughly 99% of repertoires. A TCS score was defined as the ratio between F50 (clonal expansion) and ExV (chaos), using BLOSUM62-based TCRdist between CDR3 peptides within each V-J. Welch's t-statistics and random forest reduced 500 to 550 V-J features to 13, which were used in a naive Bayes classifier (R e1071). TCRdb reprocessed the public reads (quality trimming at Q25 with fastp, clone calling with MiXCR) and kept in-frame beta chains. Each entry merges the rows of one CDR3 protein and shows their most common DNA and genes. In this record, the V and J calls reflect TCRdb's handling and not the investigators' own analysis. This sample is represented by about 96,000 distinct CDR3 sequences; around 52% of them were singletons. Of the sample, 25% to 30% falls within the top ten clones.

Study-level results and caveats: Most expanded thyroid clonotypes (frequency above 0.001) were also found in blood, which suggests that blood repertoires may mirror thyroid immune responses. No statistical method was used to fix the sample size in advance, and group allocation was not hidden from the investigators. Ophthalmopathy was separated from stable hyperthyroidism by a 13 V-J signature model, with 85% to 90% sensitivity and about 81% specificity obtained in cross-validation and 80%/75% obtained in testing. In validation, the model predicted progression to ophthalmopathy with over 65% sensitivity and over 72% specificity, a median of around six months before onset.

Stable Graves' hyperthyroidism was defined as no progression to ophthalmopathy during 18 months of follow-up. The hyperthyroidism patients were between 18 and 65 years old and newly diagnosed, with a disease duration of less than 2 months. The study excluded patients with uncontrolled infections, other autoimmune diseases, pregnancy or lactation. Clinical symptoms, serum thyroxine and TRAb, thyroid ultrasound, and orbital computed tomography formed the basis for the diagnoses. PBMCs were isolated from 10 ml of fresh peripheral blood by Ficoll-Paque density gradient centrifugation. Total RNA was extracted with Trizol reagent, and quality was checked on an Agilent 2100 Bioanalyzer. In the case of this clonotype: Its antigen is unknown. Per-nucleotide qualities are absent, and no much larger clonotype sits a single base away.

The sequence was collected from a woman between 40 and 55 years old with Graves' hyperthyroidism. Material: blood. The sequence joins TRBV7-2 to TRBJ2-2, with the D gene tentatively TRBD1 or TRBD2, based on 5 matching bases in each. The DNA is TGTGCCAGCAGCTTAGTGGGACGGGCGGAAAGCAACACCGGGGAGCTGTTTTTT. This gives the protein CASSLVGRAESNTGELFF.